Listed here are 25 T cell receptor beta chains from one sample, sequenced in a study of T cell responses to AZD1222 COVID-19 vaccine. Clones were read by immunoSEQ multiplex PCR, and TCRdb kept only the in-frame ones, dropping some. Of about 180,000 clones listed, around 90% were seen once; the top ten hold approximately 10%. Here the sequenced sample was peripheral blood, taken 28 days after the second AZD1222 dose. The receptors were gathered from an adult who received the AZD1222 COVID-19 vaccine.

This clone appeared a single time. The chain combines TRBV19 with TRBJ1-4; possibly TRBD1 for D (5 bases). Trimming cost V 6 bases and J 0 bases, with 14 bases left between them. This CDR3 has 16 amino acids. Germline assignment: CDR1 LNHDA and CDR2 SQIVND (reference sequence). The chain's CDR3 is CASRGTSGATNEKLFF. The DNA for the CDR3 is TGTGCCAGTAGGGGAACGTCGGGGGCAACTAATGAAAAACTGTTTTTT. Filled out from reference TRBV19 and TRBJ1-4, the complete variable domain reads DGGITQSPKYLFRKEGQNVTLSCEQNLNHDAMYWYRQDPGQGLRLIYYSQIVNDFQKGDIAEGYSVSREKKESFPLTVTSAQKNPTAFYLCASRGTSGATNEKLFFGSGTQLSVL.

The V and J genes are TRBV6-1 and TRBJ2-1; the D gene is possibly TRBD2 (6 bases). Germline-derived CDR1 and CDR2 are MNHNS and SASEGT. The CDR3 sequence is 14 residues long. The V end lost 0 bases, the J end lost 12 bases, and 15 bases lay between the germline ends. This CDR3 is CASSEASGLKRQFF. The CDR3 nucleotides read TGTGCCAGCAGTGAAGCGTCGGGACTGAAAAGGCAGTTCTTC.

The chain couples TRBV10-3 to TRBJ1-1; no definite D call. Germline lookup yields CDR1 ENHRY and CDR2 SYGVKD. Trimming took off 4 bases at V and 0 bases at J, with 3 bases between the two ends. The CDR3 is 12 amino acids. The CDR3 nucleotides are TGTGCCATCAGTGCTATGAACACTGAAGCTTTCTTT. Translating gives CAISAMNTEAFF.

This rearrangement joins TRBV7-9 to TRBJ1-2, with TRBD1 matching over 9 bases. Germline-derived CDR1 and CDR2 are SEHNR and FQNEAQ (reference sequence). The CDR3 sequence is 15 residues long. The V segment lost 3 bases and the J segment 3 bases; nucleotides outside the gene matches: 5. This CDR3 reads CASSLSGQGDYGYTF. The CDR3 bases are TGTGCCAGCAGCTTGTCGGGACAGGGAGACTATGGCTACACCTTC.

The genes are TRBV19 and TRBJ1-5; 7 bases match TRBD1. The germline gives CDR1 LNHDA, CDR2 SQIVND (reference sequence). The CDR3 covers 14 residues. Trimming cost V 5 bases and J 4 bases; bases outside gene matches: 5. The CDR3 coding sequence is TGTGCCAGTAGTTCAGACAGGGAAAATCAGCCCCAGCATTTT. Protein product: CASSSDRENQPQHF.

The V gene is TRBV5-1, the J gene TRBJ2-7, with a weak D call TRBD1 (6 bases). Germline V CDR1 and CDR2: SGHRS, YFSETQ. CDR3 size: 14 residues. The V gene lost 1 base and the J gene lost 6 bases, with 14 bases spanning the gap. Here the CDR3 DNA reads TGCGCCAGCAGCTTGAGTGGGGGCCCCATCGAGCAGTACTTC. It codes for CASSLSGGPIEQYF.

The chain carries TRBV6-5 and TRBJ2-7; TRBD1 aligns across 9 bases. The V segment lost 4 bases and the J segment 3 bases; nucleotides outside the gene matches: 4. The CDR3 runs to 14 residues. Germline loops: CDR1 MNHEY, CDR2 SVGAGI. DNA of the CDR3: TGTGCCAGCAGTTCCCGACAGGGGGGCTACGAGCAGTACTTC. Protein product: CASSSRQGGYEQYF.

The rearrangement uses TRBV5-4 and TRBJ1-1; no reliable D call. Germline V gene sequence: CDR1 SGHNT, CDR2 YYREEE (reference sequence). V dropped 0 bases and J dropped 0 bases, with 6 bases sitting between them. The CDR3 is 14 residues long. Here the CDR3 reads CASSLERLNTEAFF. The CDR3 nucleotides read TGTGCCAGCAGCTTGGAAAGGTTGAACACTGAAGCTTTCTTT.

The V gene is TRBV15, the J gene TRBJ1-5; D might be TRBD1 (5 bases). The CDR3 has 16 residues. Deletions cut 3 bases from V and 1 base from J, with 13 bases between. Germline V gene data show CDR1 as LNHNV and CDR2 as YYDKDF (reference sequence). CDR3 bases: TGTGCCACCAGCAGTAGGGGACTGGGGAGCAATCAGCCCCAGCATTTT. This codes for CATSSRGLGSNQPQHF.

About this clone itself: Other DNA sequences in this sample translate to the same CDR3. The gene calls are TRBV18 and TRBJ1-5; 7 bases map to TRBD1. V trimming: 3 bases; J trimming: 3 bases; junction bases outside the gene matches: 2. This CDR3 is 14 amino acids long. The germline gives CDR1 KGHSH, CDR2 LQKENI. The CDR3 nucleotides are TGTGCCAGCTCACCCGACAGGGCCAATCAGCCCCAGCATTTT. Translation gives CASSPDRANQPQHF.

The chain uses TRBV7-2 and TRBJ2-2; unclear D gene. CDR1 and CDR2 (germline): SGHTA, FQGNSA. V gave up 5 bases and J gave up 4 bases, with 8 bases separating them. There are 13 residues in the CDR3. This CDR3 reads CASSLSITGELFF. CDR3 in DNA: TGTGCCAGCAGCCTTTCGATCACCGGGGAGCTGTTTTTT.

The V and J genes are TRBV10-3 and TRBJ1-1, with TRBD1 as a possible D gene (5 bases). CDR3 length: 15 residues. Germline V gene lookup returns CDR1 ENHRY and CDR2 SYGVKD. The V and J ends lost 3 bases and 1 base respectively, with 12 bases between them. CDR3 sequence (DNA): TGTGCCATCAGTGATGGGGGGGTGGGGAACACTGAAGCTTTCTTT. Amino acid sequence: CAISDGGVGNTEAFF.

This clone was seen just once. The chain is built from TRBV5-1 and TRBJ2-5; the D gene is possibly TRBD1 (5 bases). Trimming took off 0 bases at V and 3 bases at J, with 12 bases between the two ends. The CDR3 covers 15 residues. Germline values: CDR1 SGHRS, CDR2 YFSETQ. The DNA of the CDR3 is TGCGCCAGCAGCTTGGAGTTTGCAGGGAAAGAGACCCAGTACTTC. This sequence encodes CASSLEFAGKETQYF.

The chain combines TRBV19 with TRBJ1-4; TRBD1 matches at 7 bases. Germline V gives CDR1 LNHDA, CDR2 SQIVND (reference sequence). V was clipped by 4 bases and J by 8 bases; unmatched bases: 4. This CDR3 region has 13 residues. CDR3 nucleotide sequence: TGTGCCAGTAGTAGGGACAGAGAAGAAAAACTGTTTTTT. The encoded protein is CASSRDREEKLFF.

The chain has TRBV6-5 and TRBJ1-2; possible D gene TRBD1, 6 bases. Germline CDR1 MNHEY, CDR2 SVGAGI. V lost 5 bases to trimming and J lost 4 bases, with 17 bases between them. CDR3 length: 15 amino acids. CDR3: CASSNRQEGGYGYTF. The CDR3 region has the DNA TGTGCCAGCAGTAATCGACAGGAAGGGGGCTATGGCTACACCTTC.

This clone was observed a few times. This chain connects TRBV11-3 to TRBJ2-7, with a weak D call TRBD2 (5 bases). The CDR3 is 12 residues long. Germline loops: CDR1 SGHNT, CDR2 YENEEA. V was pared by 5 bases and J by 6 bases, with 11 bases between. As DNA, the CDR3 is TGTGCCAGCAGCCTCAACAGCGGCGAGCAGTACTTC. This codes for CASSLNSGEQYF.

The rearrangement links TRBV28 to TRBJ1-2; 7 bases align to TRBD1. This CDR3 spans 13 amino acids. The V segment lost 2 bases and the J segment 8 bases; nucleotides outside the gene matches: 5. Germline CDR1 reads MDHEN; CDR2 reads SYDVKM. The CDR3 DNA reads TGTGCCAGCAGTTTAGGACAGGCGGGGGGCTACACCTTC. It encodes CASSLGQAGGYTF.

Only a few counts were recorded for this clone. This chain connects TRBV5-1 to TRBJ1-2, with 8 positions matching TRBD1. V was pared by 4 bases and J by 1 base, with 3 bases of the junction left unmatched. Germline CDR1 reads SGHRS; CDR2 reads YFSETQ. CDR3 length equals 14 residues. The CDR3, as DNA: TGCGCCAGCAGCACGACAGGGGTTAACTATGGCTACACCTTC. Its translation: CASSTTGVNYGYTF.

This chain connects TRBV10-2 to TRBJ1-2; possible D gene TRBD1, 5 bases. The V end lost 3 bases, the J end lost 6 bases, and 11 bases lay between the germline ends. The CDR3 is made up of 13 amino acids. Germline V gene data show CDR1 as WSHSY and CDR2 as SAAADI. CDR3 DNA: TGCGCCAGCAGTGACCCCTCCAGGGATGGCTACACCTTC. Amino acids: CASSDPSRDGYTF.

V is TRBV5-1 and J is TRBJ1-4; D uncertain. The germline gives CDR1 SGHRS, CDR2 YFSETQ. The germline V and J ends were trimmed by 0 bases and 4 bases, with 7 bases remaining between them. The length of the CDR3 is 14 residues. The CDR3 protein is CASSLDIHNEKLFF. DNA for the CDR3: TGCGCCAGCAGCTTGGACATCCATAATGAAAAACTGTTTTTT.

The chain joins TRBV5-1 to TRBJ2-2, with D possibly being TRBD2 (6 bases). The V end lost 0 bases, the J end lost 5 bases, and 14 bases lay between the germline ends. The CDR3 spans 16 residues. Germline CDR1 SGHRS, CDR2 YFSETQ. The CDR3 coding sequence is TGCGCCAGCAGCTTGGCCACTAGCCCGGGGACCGGGGAGCTGTTTTTT. Its translation is CASSLATSPGTGELFF.

This chain connects TRBV19 to TRBJ1-6, with 8 bases that match TRBD1. The trim removed 5 bases at V and 3 bases at J, leaving 6 bases unmatched. CDR3 size: 16 residues. Per germline, CDR1 LNHDA and CDR2 SQIVND (reference sequence). The CDR3 reads CASSLSGQGYNSPLHF. The CDR3 bases are TGTGCCAGTAGTCTCTCTGGACAGGGCTATAATTCACCCCTCCACTTT.

The J gene is TRBJ1-4, the V gene TRBV30, with D hard to call. V was clipped by 3 bases and J by 0 bases, with 5 bases between them. Germline loops: CDR1 GTSNPN, CDR2 SVGIG (reference sequence). The CDR3 runs to 13 residues. As DNA, the CDR3 is TGTGCCTGGAGCGTCGCAACTAATGAAAAACTGTTTTTT. Amino acid sequence: CAWSVATNEKLFF.

The genes are TRBV2 and TRBJ1-1, with 10 bases aligning to TRBD1. The CDR3 totals 16 residues. J gave up 10 bases and V 4 bases, and 15 bases lay outside the gene matches. Per the germline V gene, CDR1 is SNHLY and CDR2 is FYNNEI. The CDR3 DNA is TGTGCCAGCAGTGCACTCCGGGACAGGGGAATAGGTGGAGCTTTCTTT. Encoded protein: CASSALRDRGIGGAFF.

The chain carries TRBV19 and TRBJ1-1; no definite D call. The ends were cut back, 5 bases at V and 8 bases at J, with 18 bases in the middle. The CDR3 has 14 amino acids. CDR1 LNHDA and CDR2 SQIVND come from the germline V gene (reference sequence). The CDR3 sequence is CASSQSKKGAEAFF. The DNA for the CDR3 is TGTGCCAGTAGTCAATCTAAGAAGGGCGCGGAAGCTTTCTTT.